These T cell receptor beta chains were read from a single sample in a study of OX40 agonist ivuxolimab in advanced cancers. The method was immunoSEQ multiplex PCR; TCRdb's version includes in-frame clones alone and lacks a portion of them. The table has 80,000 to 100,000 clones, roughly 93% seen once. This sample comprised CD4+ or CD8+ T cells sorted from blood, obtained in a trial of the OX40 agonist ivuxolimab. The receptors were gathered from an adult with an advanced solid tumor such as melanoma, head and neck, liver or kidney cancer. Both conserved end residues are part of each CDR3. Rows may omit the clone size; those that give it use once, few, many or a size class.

CATSSPGRTGSNQPQHF	.	TRBJ1-5	TRBV15
CASSSDAISPYGYTF	once	TRBJ1-2	TRBV6-5
CASRCYSGGSYNEQFF	.	TRBJ2-1	TRBV12-2
CASSPPVRKNTGELFF	.	TRBJ2-2	TRBV18
CASNGQGIVRAFF	.	TRBJ1-1	TRBV6-1
CASSLASGRTGELFF	once	TRBJ2-2	TRBV5-1
CASSIGPGNQPQHF	.	TRBJ1-5	TRBV19
CSEGSLETQYF	.	TRBJ2-5	TRBV20-1
CASSLGPGSTEQYF	.	TRBJ2-7	TRBV11-3
CATWDRGQGEQFF	once	TRBJ2-1	TRBV27
CASSLAAGDNEQFF	.	TRBJ2-1	TRBV7-2
CASSQLGSTDTQYF	.	TRBJ2-3	TRBV5-8
CSVESSGGHEQFF	.	TRBJ2-1	TRBV29-1
CASSLTVLYEQYF	.	TRBJ2-7	TRBV11-2
CASSSGTGDYGYTF	.	TRBJ1-2	TRBV5-1
CASSLNGLASETQYF	.	TRBJ2-5	TRBV6-6
CASSLIGGDYNEQFF	.	TRBJ2-1	TRBV28
CASSRDTLEETQYF	.	TRBJ2-5	TRBV6-1
CASRGASGRPGEQFF	.	TRBJ2-1	TRBV2
CASSLGAGNTEAFF	.	TRBJ1-1	TRBV11-2
CAWRPPGGGPKNIQYF	.	TRBJ2-4	TRBV30
CASSIRQANQPQHF	.	TRBJ1-5	TRBV19
CASSLVPSTGELFF	.	TRBJ2-2	TRBV5-1
CASSLISGTDEQFF	.	TRBJ2-1	TRBV7-3
CAISQGSLAGGDNEQFF	.	TRBJ2-1	TRBV10-3
CASGNVTGGNQPQHF	.	TRBJ1-5	TRBV27
CASGTGGGQDTQYF	.	TRBJ2-3	TRBV6-5
CASSATPGEGSGELFF	.	TRBJ2-2	TRBV28
CASSLGTQGTEQFF	.	TRBJ2-1	TRBV7-6
CASSYSGLAGVGEQYF	.	TRBJ2-7	TRBV6-5
CASSQDSAGGPTDTQYF	.	TRBJ2-3	TRBV4-1
CASSFGTGGSYNEQFF	.	TRBJ2-1	TRBV11-3
CASSLRSSSTDTQYF	once	TRBJ2-3	TRBV7-2
CASTLTSQDYNEQFF	.	TRBJ2-1	TRBV19
CASSLHAGVQPQHF	.	TRBJ1-5	TRBV28
CASSKLDNEQFF	.	TRBJ2-1	TRBV11-1
CASSLSGGRGSEAFF	.	TRBJ1-1	TRBV28
CASGKGLAGHNEQFF	.	TRBJ2-1	TRBV12-5
CASQEGAVAGELFF	.	TRBJ2-2	TRBV7-9
CASSQERVLNEQFF	.	TRBJ2-1	TRBV4-3
CASSVQGVAPEQYF	.	.	TRBV2
CASSSGRGPQETQYF	.	TRBJ2-5	TRBV5-1
CAISERKLAGITGELFF	.	TRBJ2-2	TRBV10-3
CASSDPTGRYEQYF	once	TRBJ2-7	TRBV10-2
CASSQQSRLLSGNTIYF	.	TRBJ1-3	TRBV7-9
CASSHRTSGNTDTQYF	.	TRBJ2-3	TRBV13
CTSSPGTGPQETQYF	.	TRBJ2-5	TRBV1
CASRTPTGRYGYTF	.	TRBJ1-2	TRBV28
CASSPEFYEQYF	.	TRBJ2-7	TRBV7-9
CASRLEYRGRIGNEQFF	.	TRBJ2-1	TRBV11-2
CASSPDRGYEQYF	.	TRBJ2-7	TRBV6-5
CASTDTGIGNTIYF	.	TRBJ1-3	TRBV6-6
CASSPAGHNSYEQYF	.	TRBJ2-7	TRBV14
CASSIMGLVAGELFF	.	TRBJ2-2	TRBV19
CAWMGARYTEAFF	.	TRBJ1-1	TRBV30